These T cell receptor beta chains were read from a single sample in a study of blood T cell repertoires in COVID-19. TCRdb's copy holds only in-frame clones and misses some; the assay was immunoSEQ multiplex PCR. The sample shows approximately 180,000 clones, about 80% of them seen only once. Material for sequencing was peripheral blood. These receptor sequences come from a woman aged 65 to 85 with acute or convalescent COVID-19. CDR3s include the opening cysteine and the closing phenylalanine or tryptophan. The D gene is left open where the match is weak. Not all rows give a size; the values are once, few, many and, for expanded clones, a class.

d_gene	v_gene	abundance	j_gene	CDR3nt	CDR3aa
TRBD1	TRBV5-4	-	TRBJ1-2	TGTGCCAGCAGCCTAGGACAGGGGGTCGGCTATGGCTACACCTTC	CASSLGQGVGYGYTF
TRBD1	TRBV30	-	TRBJ1-6	TGTGCCTGGAAAACAGGGGGCAATTCACCCCTCCACTTT	CAWKTGGNSPLHF
TRBD2	TRBV2	-	TRBJ2-1	TGTGCCAGCAGCCATGACGGGGAGGGTATCAATGAGCAGTTCTTC	CASSHDGEGINEQFF
-	TRBV7-2	-	TRBJ2-1	TGTGCCAGCAGCTTAGTCGGGGTGGCCTTCGTTGAGCAGTTCTTC	CASSLVGVAFVEQFF
-	TRBV28	-	TRBJ1-6	TGTGCCAGCAGCGGAGGCCAGTTCCCCCTCCACTTT	CASSGGQFPLHF
-	TRBV7-9	-	TRBJ1-1	TGTGCCAGCAGCTTGATACAGCCTCCGAACACTGAAGCTTTCTTT	CASSLIQPPNTEAFF
TRBD1	TRBV7-9	-	TRBJ2-3	TGTGCCAGCAGGACGGACTTTGGCCGGGACAGGGGTAACACAGATACGCAGTATTTT	CASRTDFGRDRGNTDTQYF
-	TRBV6-5	once	TRBJ1-1	TGTGCCAGCTCCGGGACACCGAACACTGAAGCTTTCTTT	CASSGTPNTEAFF
-	TRBV7-2	-	TRBJ2-3	TGTGCCAGCAGCTTTTCAGTCAGCGGAACTAATACGCAGTATTTT	CASSFSVSGTNTQYF
TRBD2	TRBV28	-	TRBJ2-7	TGTGCCAGCAGTTTAGATGTCCGGGGGACTAGCTCCTACGAGCAGTACTTC	CASSLDVRGTSSYEQYF
TRBD2	TRBV7-9	many	TRBJ2-1	TGTGCCAGCAGCTTAGCGCATGGGACTAGCGCCGTCGCGGACAATGAGCAGTTCTTC	CASSLAHGTSAVADNEQFF
-	TRBV2	-	TRBJ2-2	TGTGCCAGCACCCTCGGAGCGAACACCGGGGAGCTGTTTTTT	CASTLGANTGELFF
-	TRBV3-1/TRBV3-2	-	TRBJ2-1	TGTGCCAGCAGCCACTTGGGAGGACCGGCCTACAATGAGCAGTTCTTC	CASSHLGGPAYNEQFF
-	TRBV27	-	TRBJ2-7	TGTGCCCTGGGACAAGGGGGCGAGCAGTACTTC	CALGQGGEQYF
-	TRBV7-2	-	TRBJ2-3	TGTGCCAGCAGCTACAAGTGGACAGATACGCAGTATTTT	CASSYKWTDTQYF
-	TRBV2	-	TRBJ1-1	TGTGCCAGCAGTTCTTCAGTGAACACTGAAGCTTTCTTT	CASSSSVNTEAFF
-	TRBV28	-	TRBJ1-4	TGTGCCAGCACCAGACAGGAGGAGGTAAAACTGTTTTTT	CASTRQEEVKLFF
-	TRBV7-2	-	TRBJ2-7	TGTGCCAGCAGCCCGGGACACCTCGTAAGCTCCTACGAGCAGTACTTC	CASSPGHLVSSYEQYF
-	TRBV4-1	-	TRBJ1-1	TGCGCCAGCAGCCAAGCAGGGGTCGGGAACACTGAAGCTTTCTTT	CASSQAGVGNTEAFF
-	TRBV27	once	TRBJ2-2	TGTGCCAGCAGTTTCAGGGAATCAACCGGGGAGCTGTTTTTT	CASSFRESTGELFF
TRBD1	TRBV11-3	-	TRBJ2-7	TGTGCCAGCAGCTTAGATTCCGGGCAGGGGGTCTACGAGCAGTACTTC	CASSLDSGQGVYEQYF
TRBD2	TRBV5-4	-	TRBJ2-1	TGTGCCAGCAGCTTGCATAGCGGGGGATACAATGAGCAGTTCTTC	CASSLHSGGYNEQFF
-	TRBV5-1	-	TRBJ2-1	TGCGCCAGCAGCTTGGTTAGCACCGAGAGCGATGAGCAGTTCTTC	CASSLVSTESDEQFF
-	TRBV6-2/TRBV6-3	-	TRBJ1-1	TGTGCCAGCAGACCTATCTTGAACACTGAAGCTTTCTTT	CASRPILNTEAFF
TRBD1	TRBV3-1/TRBV3-2	-	TRBJ1-4	TGTGCCAGCAGCCAAGAGACAGGGATTAATGAAAAACTGTTTTTT	CASSQETGINEKLFF